There are a few counts of the clone carrying this TCR beta chain. The target antigen is unknown. The time point: sample taken at primary tumor resection. Extraction of whole RNA from tumor, nontumor lung or frozen PBMC preceded unsorted sequencing. The donor group consisted of around 66 patients who had untreated, early-stage non-small cell lung cancer. The source of the sample is a study of spatial heterogeneity in lung cancer. Study context: Detected beta-chain sequences consistently exceeded alpha-chain sequences.

Study-level findings and limits: At resection, ubiquitous expanded tumor TCRs appeared in blood more than at follow-up.

The ends lost 5 bases at V and 8 bases at J; junction bases unmatched: 12. Germline V gene data show CDR1 as MNHEY and CDR2 as SVGEGT. The CDR3 loop spans 15 amino acids. All TCR cDNA molecules were individually tagged with a unique molecular identifier. MiXCR, applied by TCRdb to the 5' RACE reads, yields one record per CDR3 protein. The sample lists about 4,000 distinct CDR3 sequences, 15% to 20% occurring once. Sample: PBMCs, taken at surgery. This TCR came from a male donor with early-stage non-small cell lung cancer. J is TRBJ1-1 and V is TRBV6-2 or TRBV6-3, with 9 bases that match TRBD1. The CDR3 region has the DNA TGTGCCAGCAGTACCCCGGGACAGGGTTTTTTGGAAGCTTTCTTT. Amino acid sequence: CASSTPGQGFLEAFF.